The 13 T cell receptor beta chains reported below all come from one sample, sequenced in a study of vaccination and CD4 T cells after COVID-19 (dated by TCRdb to between 2021 and 2024). Their antigen targets remain unknown. Libraries were built with PCR. The sequencer listed for this sample is Illumina iSeq 100. DNA from cultured CD4+ T cells was subjected to TCR sequencing with the Oncomine TCR Beta short-read assay at the Johns Hopkins FTIC core. Starting from the raw public reads, TCRdb applied fastp trimming at Q25, assembled clones with MiXCR and retained in-frame beta chains. Entries are consolidated by CDR3 protein sequence, retaining the most common genes and DNA. For this sample there are about 5,000 distinct CDR3 sequences; around 50% appear just once. Around 33% of the sample comes from the top ten. The treatment or condition label, read with the paper, signifies: 10-day PBMC culture with coronavirus spike peptide pools or control peptides (ViraFEST assay).

The specimen was CD4+ T cells from blood, cultured in vitro. Receptors were obtained from a human donor who had recovered from COVID-19.

The V and J genes are TRBV7-9 and TRBJ1-2, with D possibly TRBD1 on 5 matching bases. Trimming removed 2 bases at V and 2 bases at J, with 12 bases between. Germline V gene data show CDR1 as SEHNR and CDR2 as FQNEAQ (reference sequence). The CDR3 is made up of 15 amino acids. CDR3 sequence (DNA): TGTGCCAGCAGCTTACCAGGGCCTCTAAACTATGGCTACACCTTC. It yields the protein CASSLPGPLNYGYTF.

The rearrangement uses TRBV7-2 and TRBJ1-5; maybe TRBD1 (6 bases). Deletions cut 1 base from V and 3 bases from J, with 10 bases between. CDR1 SGHTA and CDR2 FQGNSA come from the germline V gene. The CDR3 consists of 15 residues. The CDR3 protein is CASSLVGQLNQPQHF. CDR3 bases: TGTGCCAGCAGCTTAGTAGGACAGCTCAATCAGCCCCAGCATTTT. The whole variable domain, remainder taken from reference TRBV7-2 and TRBJ1-5, is GAGVSQSPSNKVTEKGKDVELRCDPISGHTALYWYRQSLGQGLEFLIYFQGNSAPDKSGLPSDRFSAERTGGSVSTLTIQRTQQEDSAVYLCASSLVGQLNQPQHFGDGTRLSIL.

This chain joins TRBV6-1 and TRBJ2-5, with 11 bases lining up with TRBD1. CDR1 is MNHNS and CDR2 is SASEGT in the germline V gene. The CDR3 extends over 16 amino acids. V lost 6 bases to trimming and J lost 4 bases; unmatched junction nucleotides: 10. This CDR3 reads CASRRGQGDHRETQYF. CDR3 bases: TGTGCCAGCAGAAGGGGACAGGGGGATCATCGAGAGACCCAGTACTTC.

The chain recombines TRBV6-2 or TRBV6-3 with TRBJ2-7, with D perhaps matching TRBD1 (5 bases). This CDR3 contains 12 residues. Trimming cost V 4 bases and J 3 bases, with 7 bases left between them. CDR1 is MNHEY and CDR2 is SVGEGT in the germline V gene. The CDR3: CASSSTVYEQYF. The DNA of the CDR3 is TGTGCCAGCAGTTCGACAGTCTACGAGCAGTACTTC.

This chain connects TRBV20-1 to TRBJ1-6; D gene uncertain. V was cut by 3 bases and J by 7 bases, with 10 bases left in between. This CDR3 is 13 amino acids long. Germline V gene lookup returns CDR1 DFQATT and CDR2 SNEGSKA (reference sequence). The CDR3 DNA sequence: TGCAGTGCTAGGGTAGGGTCGAATTCACCCCTCCACTTT. It is translated as CSARVGSNSPLHF.

This clonotype came up a few times. This chain uses TRBV20-1 with TRBJ1-1; perhaps TRBD1 as D (6 bases). There are 12 residues in the CDR3. Trimming left V 7 bases short and J 1 base short, with 10 bases between. Per the germline V gene, CDR1 is DFQATT and CDR2 is SNEGSKA (reference sequence). CDR3 nucleotide sequence: TGCAGTGGGTCACAGGGGAACACTGAAGCTTTCTTT. Translation: CSGSQGNTEAFF.

The chain links TRBV20-1 to TRBJ1-2; 7 positions agree with TRBD1. Germline CDR1 and CDR2: DFQATT and SNEGSKA (reference sequence). This CDR3 has 11 amino acids. V trimming: 6 bases; J trimming: 6 bases; junction bases outside the gene matches: 4. The CDR3 region has the DNA TGCAGTGCCCGACAGGGCGATGGCTACACCTTC. Translation: CSARQGDGYTF.

The chain recombines TRBV28 with TRBJ1-5, with TRBD1 matching over 9 bases. From germline, CDR1 is MDHEN and CDR2 SYDVKM. The CDR3 is 16 amino acids. V shed 4 bases and J 7 bases; nucleotides not matched to a gene: 11. The CDR3 protein is CASSSTPGTGRQPQHF. The CDR3 DNA reads TGTGCCAGCAGTTCTACCCCCGGGACAGGGAGACAGCCCCAGCATTTT.

The chain carries TRBV20-1 and TRBJ1-2, with unresolved D. This CDR3 has 11 amino acids. Deletions cut 3 bases from V and 8 bases from J, with 10 bases between. Germline lookup yields CDR1 DFQATT and CDR2 SNEGSKA (reference sequence). The CDR3 DNA is TGCAGTGCTAGGGTTCGAGGAGGCTACACCTTC. Its protein is CSARVRGGYTF.

This clonotype turned up a few times. The genes are TRBV6-1 and TRBJ1-2; no definite D call. The V end was cut by 5 bases, the J end by 0 bases, with 4 bases between. Germline CDR1 and CDR2: MNHNS and SASEGT. The CDR3 contains 12 residues. The CDR3 DNA follows: TGTGCCAGCAGTACAGCTAACTATGGCTACACCTTC. This translates into CASSTANYGYTF.

This clonotype has a handful of counts. The chain joins TRBV20-1 to TRBJ1-2; unclear D gene. Germline CDR1 is DFQATT and CDR2 is SNEGSKA (reference sequence). This CDR3 contains 12 residues. V lost 1 base to trimming and J lost 13 bases, with 16 bases between them. The CDR3 nucleotides are TGCAGTGCTAGAGTGGAGGGCCCGCAGACCACCTTC. Its translation is CSARVEGPQTTF.

A few counts support this clonotype. The chain couples TRBV20-1 to TRBJ1-2, with 8 bases identical to TRBD1. This CDR3 has 12 residues. Looked up from germline, CDR1 is DFQATT and CDR2 is SNEGSKA (reference sequence). V lost 5 bases and J lost 6; bases outside the gene matches: 5. This CDR3 reads CSAPGQGHGYTF. In nucleotides, the CDR3 is TGCAGTGCTCCTGGACAGGGTCATGGCTACACCTTC.

The chain couples TRBV20-1 to TRBJ1-5; 7 bases agree with TRBD1. Germline CDR1 reads DFQATT; CDR2 reads SNEGSKA (reference sequence). This CDR3 region has 14 residues. V trimming: 3 bases; J trimming: 4 bases; junction bases outside the gene matches: 6. For the CDR3, the DNA is TGCAGTGCTAGGGGACAGCTGATTAATCAGCCCCAGCATTTT. Translation gives CSARGQLINQPQHF.